This passage covers 26 T cell receptor beta chains from one sample sequenced in a study of technical replicates of blood from a handful of donors. TCRdb keeps only in-frame clones here, not all; method: immunoSEQ multiplex PCR. Of about 88,000 clones listed, approximately 94% are singletons. Material for sequencing was T cells isolated from PBMCs. The receptors stem from a human donor in good health.

This rearrangement joins TRBV5-1 to TRBJ2-3; 11 bases fit TRBD2. Germline V gives CDR1 SGHRS, CDR2 YFSETQ. J was trimmed by 4 bases and V by 3 bases; bases with no gene match: 1. The CDR3 covers 14 residues. The CDR3 DNA follows: TGCGCCAGCAGCTCGGGACTAGCGGCAGATACGCAGTATTTT. Translating it yields CASSSGLAADTQYF.

This clone was seen only once. V and J are TRBV5-6 and TRBJ2-7; D remains ambiguous. CDR3 length: 16 amino acids. V was clipped by 0 bases and J by 2 bases, with 15 bases between them. Germline V lookup: CDR1 SGHDT, CDR2 YYEEEE. For the CDR3, the DNA is TGTGCCAGCAGCTTGGCCTTCGCAGGCGATACCTACGAGCAGTACTTC. The encoded protein is CASSLAFAGDTYEQYF. The whole variable domain, filled in from reference TRBV5-6 and TRBJ2-7, reads DAGVTQSPTHLIKTRGQQVTLRCSPKSGHDTVSWYQQALGQGPQFIFQYYEEEERQRGNFPDRFSGHQFPNYSSELNVNALLLGDSALYLCASSLAFAGDTYEQYFGPGTRLTVT.

The CDR3 spells CASSRTGVGNQPQHF. For the CDR3, the DNA is TGTGCCAGTAGTCGGACAGGGGTCGGTAATCAGCCCCAGCATTTT. This chain links TRBV19 with TRBJ1-5, with TRBD1 identical over 9 bases. The junction had 6 bases not matched to a gene; V was cut back by 5 bases and J by 4 bases. Germline CDR1 is LNHDA and CDR2 is SQIVND (reference sequence). This CDR3 is 15 amino acids long.

This chain connects TRBV5-1 to TRBJ2-7; 10 bases are shared with TRBD2. Germline trimming cut 5 bases from V and 4 bases from J; bases unmatched to any gene: 6. The CDR3 totals 14 residues. CDR1 and CDR2 (germline): SGHRS, YFSETQ. The CDR3 here is CASSPASGSYEQYF. In DNA, the CDR3 is TGCGCCAGCAGTCCAGCTAGCGGGAGTTACGAGCAGTACTTC.

A word on this clone: At one boundary the junction diverges from the germline segment, which might be a read error. The chain couples TRBV7-7 to TRBJ2-1, with D tentatively TRBD1 (6 bases). The CDR3 consists of 15 residues. The V gene's germline CDR1 is SSHAT and CDR2 FNYEAQ (reference sequence). CDR3 bases: TGTGCTAGCACTCCTCCCCCCCAAGGGGGACACGAGCAGTTCTTC. This sequence encodes CASTPPPQGGHEQFF.

The rearrangement joins TRBV5-8 to TRBJ2-2; 9 nucleotides match TRBD1. V lost 4 bases and J lost 6; bases outside the gene matches: 13. Germline V gives CDR1 SGHTS, CDR2 YDEGEE. The CDR3 is made up of 17 amino acids. CDR3 sequence: CASSGGTGISFAGELFF. CDR3 in DNA: TGTGCCAGCAGCGGCGGGACAGGGATAAGTTTTGCCGGGGAGCTGTTTTTT.

J is TRBJ2-7 and V is TRBV27; D might be TRBD2 (6 bases). The V gene lost 0 bases and the J gene lost 0 bases, with 18 bases spanning the gap. Germline V lookup: CDR1 MNHEY, CDR2 SMNVEV (reference sequence). CDR3 size: 18 residues. CDR3 bases: TGTGCCAGCAGTTTATCCTTTAGTAGCGGCCTTAGCTCCTACGAGCAGTACTTC. Amino acids: CASSLSFSSGLSSYEQYF.

This clone appeared a few times. The V gene is TRBV7-7, the J gene TRBJ2-5; perhaps TRBD1 as D (6 bases). Trimming removed 4 bases from V and 5 bases from J, with 14 bases in between. Germline CDR1 reads SSHAT; CDR2 reads FNYEAQ (reference sequence). The CDR3 runs 14 residues. The DNA of the CDR3 is TGTGCCAGCAGCTCCCCAGGGGCCGGGGAGACCCAGTACTTC. It specifies CASSSPGAGETQYF. Full variable domain (rest looked up from reference TRBV7-7 and TRBJ2-5): GAGVSQSPRYKVTKRGQDVTLRCDPISSHATLYWYQQALGQGPEFLTYFNYEAQPDKSGLPSDRFSAERPEGSISTLTIQRTEQRDSAMYRCASSSPGAGETQYFGPGTRLLVL.

This clone was seen just once. The CDR3 region has the DNA TGCGCCAGCAGTGCCCGGACTAGCGGGTACACAGATACGCAGTATTTT. It specifies CASSARTSGYTDTQYF. The gene calls are TRBV10-1 and TRBJ2-3; TRBD2 matches at 11 bases. This CDR3 contains 16 residues. Germline CDR1 WNHNN, CDR2 SYGVQD (reference sequence). Trimming took 4 bases from V and 2 from J; bases not matched to a gene: 5.

This clone was seen just once. V usage is TRBV27 and J usage is TRBJ1-6; a weak D match, TRBD1 (5 bases). With 5 bases removed from V and 16 bases from J, the gap between germline ends came to 12 bases. Germline values: CDR1 MNHEY, CDR2 SMNVEV (reference sequence). There are 11 residues in the CDR3. For the CDR3, the DNA is TGTGCCAGCAGTCCCGGGGGGATTCTCCACTTT. It is translated as CASSPGGILHF.

The V and J genes are TRBV30 and TRBJ2-2, with D perhaps TRBD2 (6 bases). Trimming left V 3 bases short and J 2 bases short, with 19 bases between. The CDR3 sequence is 17 residues long. CDR1 GTSNPN and CDR2 SVGIG come from the germline V gene (reference sequence). In DNA form, the CDR3 reads TGTGCCTGGAGCGCCCGGGGAGGCGGAGCCAACACCGGGGAGCTGTTTTTT. The encoded protein is CAWSARGGGANTGELFF.

The chain carries TRBV27 and TRBJ1-2; 7 bases line up with TRBD1. Germline assignment: CDR1 MNHEY and CDR2 SMNVEV (reference sequence). After removal of 2 bases from V and 4 bases from J, the junction contained 4 bases not matched to a gene. CDR3 length equals 14 residues. In DNA, the CDR3 is TGTGCCAGCAGTTTAGGGGGACAGCTCTATGGCTACACCTTC. Amino acids: CASSLGGQLYGYTF.

CDR3 protein: CASSLAWTGDNNEQFF. The CDR3 nucleotides are TGTGCCAGCAGCTTAGCCTGGACAGGGGATAACAATGAGCAGTTCTTC. The J gene is TRBJ2-1, the V gene TRBV7-9, with TRBD1 matching over 9 bases. V lost 0 bases and J lost 5; bases outside the gene matches: 5. CDR1 and CDR2 from the germline V gene are SEHNR and FQNEAQ (reference sequence). This CDR3 has 16 residues.

The J gene is TRBJ2-7, the V gene TRBV5-1; D remains unclear. The CDR3 covers 14 residues. V was pared by 4 bases and J by 1 base, with 12 bases between. From germline, CDR1 is SGHRS and CDR2 YFSETQ. The CDR3 DNA follows: TGCGCCAGCAGCCACCAAGACACTTCCTACGAGCAGTACTTC. The encoded protein is CASSHQDTSYEQYF.

The V and J genes are TRBV10-3 and TRBJ2-7, with TRBD2 identical over 9 bases. CDR1 and CDR2 from the germline V gene are ENHRY and SYGVKD. Germline trimming cut 6 bases from V and 5 bases from J; bases unmatched to any gene: 5. The CDR3 runs to 13 residues. CDR3: CAIRGAGGNEQYF. CDR3 DNA sequence: TGTGCCATCAGGGGAGCGGGAGGCAACGAGCAGTACTTC.

V is TRBV27 and J is TRBJ1-3; 7 nucleotides match TRBD1. CDR3 size: 15 residues. In germline, CDR1 is MNHEY, CDR2 SMNVEV (reference sequence). The junction had 8 bases not matched to a gene; V was cut back by 6 bases and J by 3 bases. The CDR3 loop is CASRRTGDRGNTIYF. CDR3 coding DNA: TGTGCCAGCAGACGAACAGGGGATCGTGGAAACACCATATATTTT.

This clone turned up a few times. DNA for the CDR3: TGTGCCTGGAGTCCAGGGTATGGCTACACCTTC. Its translation: CAWSPGYGYTF. The V call is TRBV30, the J call TRBJ1-2; D possibly corresponds to TRBD1 (5 bases). CDR3 size: 11 residues. The germline V gene encodes CDR1 GTSNPN and CDR2 SVGIG (reference sequence). Trimming cost V 2 bases and J 5 bases, with 6 bases left between them.

The chain links TRBV28 to TRBJ2-7; TRBD2 agrees at 8 bases. Germline lookup yields CDR1 MDHEN and CDR2 SYDVKM. This CDR3 region has 16 residues. The V gene end was trimmed by 2 bases and the J gene end by 5 bases; junction bases not matched to a gene: 11. For the CDR3, the DNA is TGTGCCAGCAGTTTACTCAGCGGGAGTAGACTTCACGAGCAGTACTTC. Translated, it gives CASSLLSGSRLHEQYF.

This chain uses TRBV18 with TRBJ2-3; D might be TRBD2 (6 bases). The germline gives CDR1 KGHSH, CDR2 LQKENI. The CDR3 totals 11 residues. The V and J ends lost 2 bases and 15 bases respectively, with 12 bases between them. The CDR3 DNA reads TGTGCCAGCTCACCAGAGGAGGGGTATTATTTT. Translation: CASSPEEGYYF.

The chain links TRBV7-8 to TRBJ2-1; 9 positions agree with TRBD2. Germline trimming cut 8 bases from V and 8 bases from J; bases unmatched to any gene: 10. The germline gives CDR1 SGHVS, CDR2 FQNEAQ. CDR3 length equals 14 residues. The CDR3: CASGLSGGVDEQFF. The CDR3 coding sequence is TGTGCCAGCGGTCTTAGCGGGGGTGTGGATGAGCAGTTCTTC.

This rearrangement joins TRBV18 to TRBJ2-7; 7 nucleotides align to TRBD1. J was trimmed by 3 bases and V by 2 bases; bases with no gene match: 16. In germline, CDR1 is KGHSH, CDR2 LQKENI. CDR3 length: 18 residues. The CDR3 protein is CASSPGTGDGRTGYEQYF. DNA of the CDR3: TGTGCCAGCTCACCAGGAACAGGGGATGGCAGAACGGGCTACGAGCAGTACTTC.

The chain joins TRBV30 to TRBJ1-2; a weak D match, TRBD1 (6 bases). Trimming removed 5 bases from V and 6 bases from J, with 16 bases in between. The CDR3 contains 13 residues. Germline values: CDR1 GTSNPN, CDR2 SVGIG (reference sequence). The DNA of the CDR3 is TGTGCCTGGCTCCTGGGGGGGCGGCATGGCTACACCTTC. It codes for CAWLLGGRHGYTF.

This clone was found once. The chain links TRBV18 to TRBJ1-5, with 12 bases identical to TRBD1. CDR3 length equals 15 residues. CDR1 KGHSH and CDR2 LQKENI come from the germline V gene. Losses at the gene ends were 3 bases for V and 6 bases for J; bases not matched to a gene: 3. In DNA form, the CDR3 reads TGTGCCAGCTCACCCGGGACAGGGGGCGGTCAGCCCCAGCATTTT. It codes for CASSPGTGGGQPQHF. Full variable domain (rest looked up from reference TRBV18 and TRBJ1-5): NAGVMQNPRHLVRRRGQEARLRCSPMKGHSHVYWYRQLPEEGLKFMVYLQKENIIDESGMPKERFSAEFPKEGPSILRIQQVVRGDSAAYFCASSPGTGGGQPQHFGDGTRLSIL.

The rearrangement links TRBV28 to TRBJ2-1; D call uncertain. Per the germline V gene, CDR1 is MDHEN and CDR2 is SYDVKM. V lost 5 bases, J lost 3 bases, and 14 bases lay in between. The CDR3 loop spans 15 amino acids. The CDR3 region is CASSLLDKFYNEQFF. The CDR3 region has the DNA TGTGCCAGCAGTCTATTAGACAAGTTCTACAATGAGCAGTTCTTC.

The CDR3 loop is CASIRNSGGTDTQYF. CDR3 DNA: TGTGCCAGCATCAGAAATTCGGGGGGCACAGATACGCAGTATTTT. The chain recombines TRBV4-2 with TRBJ2-3, with D perhaps matching TRBD2 (6 bases). CDR3 length: 15 residues. Germline CDR1 reads LGHNA; CDR2 reads YNFKEQ. Trimming removed 7 bases at V and 1 base at J, with 15 bases between.

This clone has a single count. This chain joins TRBV2 and TRBJ1-5; D may be TRBD1 (6 bases). The ends were cut back, 4 bases at V and 0 bases at J, with 10 bases in the middle. Germline loops: CDR1 SNHLY, CDR2 FYNNEI. The CDR3 totals 15 residues. CDR3 amino acids: CASSVEGVSNQPQHF. The DNA for the CDR3 is TGTGCCAGCAGTGTAGAGGGGGTTAGCAATCAGCCCCAGCATTTT.